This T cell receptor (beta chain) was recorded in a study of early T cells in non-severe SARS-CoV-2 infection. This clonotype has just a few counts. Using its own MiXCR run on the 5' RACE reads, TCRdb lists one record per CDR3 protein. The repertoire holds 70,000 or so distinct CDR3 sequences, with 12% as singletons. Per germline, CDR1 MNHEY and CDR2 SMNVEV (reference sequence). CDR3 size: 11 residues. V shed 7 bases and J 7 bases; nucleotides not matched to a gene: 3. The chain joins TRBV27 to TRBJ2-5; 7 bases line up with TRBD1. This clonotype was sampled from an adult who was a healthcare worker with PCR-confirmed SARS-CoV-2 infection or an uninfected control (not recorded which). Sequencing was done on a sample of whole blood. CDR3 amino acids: CASKGAGTQYF. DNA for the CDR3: TGTGCCAGCAAGGGGGCAGGGACCCAGTACTTC.